This T cell receptor beta chain was retrieved from a study of Graves' ophthalmopathy and Graves' hyperthyroidism. Trimming shortened V by 6 bases and J by 6 bases, and 12 bases separated the two germline ends. The CDR3 runs to 12 residues. The study recruited hyperthyroidism patients aged 18 to 65 who were newly diagnosed, under 2 months' duration. Whole-study findings and limits: Blood also carried most expanded thyroid clonotypes exceeding 0.001 frequency.

This clonotype was counted many times. Antigen unknown. RNA transcripts provided the template for amplifying TCR beta CDR3 regions. Second-round multiplex PCR came after first-round RT-PCR with HTBI primers. Via MiXCR, TCRdb re-called the multiplex PCR reads, giving one row per CDR3 protein. The table lists hundreds of thousands of distinct CDR3 sequences, roughly 14% of them singletons, with roughly 7% in the top ten. Sample: peripheral blood. The clonotype comes from a woman under 30 with stable Graves' hyperthyroidism. The chain uses TRBV12-3 or TRBV12-4 and TRBJ2-7; no clear D gene. The CDR3 nucleotides read TGTGCCAGCAGCCGTCCTACTGGCGAGCAGTACTTC. Its translation is CASSRPTGEQYF.